This TCR beta chain derives from a study of blood T cell repertoires in COVID-19. Participants, about 18 to 90 years old, spanned 25 or so US areas. Cohort 3 donors counted as recovered after two negative PCRs, clearance, or resolved symptoms. In the original workflow: Cell counts per sample came from amplifying reference gene primers. This table comes from immunoSEQ multiplex PCR, and its TCRdb copy is limited to in-frame clones, with some not included. That table is the source of V, J and clone size, and D and trimming were worked out from the DNA. Among around 260,000 clones, approximately 85% were seen once, and the ten largest hold roughly 4%. Sequenced material: PBMCs or T cells enriched from blood (not recorded which). The sequence was collected from a woman aged 25 to 39 who had recovered from COVID-19.

Here the CDR3 DNA reads TGCGCCAGCAGCCCACGGGACAGGGGAACTGAAGCTTTCTTT. This gives the protein CASSPRDRGTEAFF. This sequence joins TRBV5-1 and TRBJ1-1, with 10 nucleotides matching TRBD1. This CDR3 has 14 residues. Germline CDR1 reads SGHRS; CDR2 reads YFSETQ. Trimming at V came to 4 bases and at J to 5 bases, leaving 5 bases not matched to a gene.